This paragraph covers one T cell receptor (beta chain) sequence. This sample is part of a study of cytomegalovirus exposure and HLA in healthy donors. PCR employed 60 Vbeta and 13 Jbeta primers. Sequencing used immunoSEQ multiplex PCR; TCRdb keeps in-frame clones, though not all of them. The listing contains around 88,000 clones. The length of the CDR3 is 15 residues. V lost 6 bases to trimming and J lost 2 bases; unmatched junction nucleotides: 6. CDR1 MNHEY and CDR2 SVGAGI come from the germline V gene. The sequence was collected from a girl aged 10 to 17 in good health and CMV-seropositive. The V and J genes are TRBV6-5 and TRBJ2-1; 8 bases fit TRBD1. The sequenced sample consisted of PBMCs. The CDR3 loop is CASRAGTGAYNEQFF. For the CDR3, the DNA is TGTGCCAGCAGAGCCGGGACAGGAGCCTACAATGAGCAGTTCTTC.